This entry is about one TCR beta chain. Here immunoSEQ multiplex PCR was the method, and the copy in TCRdb shows in-frame clones only, minus some. The sample yields 360,000 or so clones, around 90% seen once. These data belong to a study of blood T cell repertoires in COVID-19. Study context: Material from acute and convalescent COVID-19 was sourced from the United States, Italy and Spain.

Germline V gene sequence: CDR1 MNHEY, CDR2 SVGAGI. This CDR3 is built from 13 residues. With 6 bases clipped from V and 5 bases from J, the junction kept 6 bases outside the gene matches. This chain joins TRBV6-5 and TRBJ1-2, with 7 nucleotides matching TRBD1. Sequenced material: peripheral blood. The TCR sequence derives from a woman aged 55-70 years with COVID-19, enrolled during active disease. The CDR3 DNA reads as TGTGCCAGCAGCCTAGACAGGGCTTATGGCTACACCTTC. Translating gives CASSLDRAYGYTF.